This TCR beta chain comes out of a study of shared clonotypes between healthy human individuals. Study-wide results and caveats: Clonotypes which were not shared had lower generation probabilities than clonotypes that all four donors shared. For naive CD4 cells, 5% to 6.5% of clonotypes were shared across a few donors.

CD4+ cells were split into CD45RA+ naive and CD45RA-negative memory subsets. V dropped 5 bases and J dropped 5 bases, with 10 bases sitting between them. This CDR3 is 13 amino acids long. Germline assignment: CDR1 SGHAT and CDR2 FQNNGV. Per sorted-subset replicate PCR, input was approximately 0.2 ug DNA, representing roughly 28,000 T cell genomes. Data came from immunoSEQ multiplex PCR; TCRdb stores just in-frame clones and leaves some out. This table holds over a million clones, about 96% found once. Of note for this clone: As yet, its antigen is unknown.

J is TRBJ2-1 and V is TRBV11-2, with D perhaps TRBD2 (5 bases). Sequenced sample: naive CD4+ T cells sorted from blood. Subset of the sample: CD45RA+ positively selected. The TCR was taken from a man aged 25-45 years in good health. The chain's CDR3 is CASSGRADNEQFF. CDR3 sequence (DNA): TGTGCCAGCAGCGGGAGAGCGGACAATGAGCAGTTCTTC.